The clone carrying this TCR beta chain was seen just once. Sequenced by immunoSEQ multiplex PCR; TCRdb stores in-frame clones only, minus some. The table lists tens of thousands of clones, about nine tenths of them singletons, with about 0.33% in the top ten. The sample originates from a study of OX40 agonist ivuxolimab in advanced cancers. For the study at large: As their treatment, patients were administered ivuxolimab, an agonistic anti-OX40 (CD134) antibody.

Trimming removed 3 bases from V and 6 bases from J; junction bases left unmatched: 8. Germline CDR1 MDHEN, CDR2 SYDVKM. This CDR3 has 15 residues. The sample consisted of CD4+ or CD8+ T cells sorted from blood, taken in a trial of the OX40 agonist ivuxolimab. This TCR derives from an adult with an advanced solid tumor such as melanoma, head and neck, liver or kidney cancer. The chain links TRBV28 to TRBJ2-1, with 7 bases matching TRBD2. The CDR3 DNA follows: TGTGCCAGCAGTTTGGGTGGCGGGAGTCCCAATGAGCAGTTCTTC. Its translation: CASSLGGGSPNEQFF.